This is a list of T cell receptor beta chains from one sample in a study of control samples from healthy donors and cancer patients. Data came from immunoSEQ multiplex PCR; TCRdb stores just in-frame clones and leaves some out. This table has about 55,000 clones, around 95% appearing once. The sequencing sample was made of blood. Receptors originate from a woman aged 30 to 39 in good health. The CDR3 runs from the conserved cysteine through the conserved F or W. The D gene is left open where the match is weak. The size of a clone is reported for some rows only, either as once, few or many, or as a class for expanded clones.

V gene,J gene,CDR3 length,clone size,D gene,CDR3 protein,CDR3 DNA
TRBV4-1,TRBJ2-5,16,.,.,CASSQESQASQETQYF,TGCGCCAGCAGCCAAGAAAGTCAGGCGAGCCAAGAGACCCAGTACTTC
TRBV7-9,TRBJ1-1,14,.,.,CASSLSAENTEAFF,TGTGCCAGCAGCTTATCGGCTGAGAACACTGAAGCTTTCTTT
TRBV19,TRBJ1-5,13,once,.,CASGLGSNQPQHF,TGTGCCAGTGGCCTTGGAAGCAATCAGCCCCAGCATTTT
TRBV19,TRBJ1-1,13,medium-sized,.,CASRITGNTEAFF,TGTGCCAGTAGGATCACAGGGAACACTGAAGCTTTCTTT
TRBV6-5,TRBJ2-1,15,.,.,CASSPMGARGNEQFF,TGTGCCAGCAGCCCCATGGGTGCACGTGGAAATGAGCAGTTCTTC
TRBV21-1,TRBJ1-6,15,.,.,CASINPEVPHSPLHF,TGTGCCAGCATCAACCCCGAGGTTCCGCATTCACCCCTCCACTTT
TRBV15,TRBJ2-5,15,.,.,CATSSNQGGEETQYF,TGTGCCACCAGCAGTAATCAGGGGGGAGAGGAGACCCAGTACTTC
TRBV6-6,TRBJ1-4,14,.,TRBD1,CASRSSGGGEKLFF,TGTGCCAGCAGATCGTCAGGGGGCGGTGAAAAACTGTTTTTT
TRBV19,TRBJ1-6,17,.,.,CASQNIRVSSYNSPLHF,TGTGCCAGTCAGAACATTCGGGTCAGCTCCTATAATTCACCCCTCCACTTT
TRBV21-1,TRBJ1-1,18,.,.,CASSNLSRSRGVNTEAFF,TGTGCCAGCAGCAATCTATCGCGGTCGCGCGGGGTGAACACTGAAGCTTTCTTT
TRBV15,TRBJ1-5,14,.,TRBD1,CATSTRTGNQPQHF,TGTGCCACCAGCACTAGGACAGGGAATCAGCCCCAGCATTTT
TRBV19,TRBJ2-7,13,.,.,CASSIESSYEQYF,TGTGCCAGTAGTATAGAGAGTTCCTACGAGCAGTACTTC
TRBV29-1,TRBJ2-1,12,.,TRBD1,CSARQGENEQFF,TGCAGCGCCCGACAGGGGGAAAATGAGCAGTTCTTC
TRBV15,TRBJ2-1,17,.,.,CATSRDRRSGTYNEQFF,TGTGCCACCAGCAGAGATCGGAGATCGGGGACCTACAATGAGCAGTTCTTC
TRBV30,TRBJ1-1,15,.,.,CAWTRGTGLNTEAFF,TGTGCCTGGACCCGGGGAACAGGGTTGAACACTGAAGCTTTCTTT
TRBV27,TRBJ2-1,13,once,TRBD1,CAPRDSTYNEQFF,TGTGCCCCAAGGGACAGCACCTACAATGAGCAGTTCTTC
TRBV9,TRBJ1-4,15,.,.,CASSEGQGSNEKLFF,TGTGCCAGCAGCGAGGGCCAGGGAAGCAATGAAAAACTGTTTTTT
TRBV6-1,TRBJ1-2,15,.,.,CASSELTGANYGYTF,TGTGCCAGCAGTGAATTAACAGGAGCCAACTATGGCTACACCTTC
TRBV27,TRBJ2-4,14,.,TRBD1,CASKIGTGENIQYF,TGTGCCAGCAAGATCGGGACAGGGGAAAACATTCAGTACTTC
TRBV2,TRBJ2-3,12,.,.,CAVGTSGDTQYF,TGTGCCGTTGGGACGAGCGGGGATACGCAGTATTTT
TRBV9,TRBJ2-7,14,once,TRBD2,CASRKGTSDYEQYF,TGTGCCAGCAGAAAGGGGACTAGCGACTACGAGCAGTACTTC
TRBV18,TRBJ1-1,13,.,.,CASSPNMNTEAFF,TGTGCCAGCTCACCAAACATGAACACTGAAGCTTTCTTT
TRBV19,TRBJ2-5,11,.,.,CASSSRETQYF,TGTGCCAGTAGTTCCCGAGAGACCCAGTACTTC
TRBV25-1,TRBJ2-2,15,.,.,CASSDDWSGTGELFF,TGTGCCAGCAGTGACGATTGGTCGGGCACCGGGGAGCTGTTTTTT